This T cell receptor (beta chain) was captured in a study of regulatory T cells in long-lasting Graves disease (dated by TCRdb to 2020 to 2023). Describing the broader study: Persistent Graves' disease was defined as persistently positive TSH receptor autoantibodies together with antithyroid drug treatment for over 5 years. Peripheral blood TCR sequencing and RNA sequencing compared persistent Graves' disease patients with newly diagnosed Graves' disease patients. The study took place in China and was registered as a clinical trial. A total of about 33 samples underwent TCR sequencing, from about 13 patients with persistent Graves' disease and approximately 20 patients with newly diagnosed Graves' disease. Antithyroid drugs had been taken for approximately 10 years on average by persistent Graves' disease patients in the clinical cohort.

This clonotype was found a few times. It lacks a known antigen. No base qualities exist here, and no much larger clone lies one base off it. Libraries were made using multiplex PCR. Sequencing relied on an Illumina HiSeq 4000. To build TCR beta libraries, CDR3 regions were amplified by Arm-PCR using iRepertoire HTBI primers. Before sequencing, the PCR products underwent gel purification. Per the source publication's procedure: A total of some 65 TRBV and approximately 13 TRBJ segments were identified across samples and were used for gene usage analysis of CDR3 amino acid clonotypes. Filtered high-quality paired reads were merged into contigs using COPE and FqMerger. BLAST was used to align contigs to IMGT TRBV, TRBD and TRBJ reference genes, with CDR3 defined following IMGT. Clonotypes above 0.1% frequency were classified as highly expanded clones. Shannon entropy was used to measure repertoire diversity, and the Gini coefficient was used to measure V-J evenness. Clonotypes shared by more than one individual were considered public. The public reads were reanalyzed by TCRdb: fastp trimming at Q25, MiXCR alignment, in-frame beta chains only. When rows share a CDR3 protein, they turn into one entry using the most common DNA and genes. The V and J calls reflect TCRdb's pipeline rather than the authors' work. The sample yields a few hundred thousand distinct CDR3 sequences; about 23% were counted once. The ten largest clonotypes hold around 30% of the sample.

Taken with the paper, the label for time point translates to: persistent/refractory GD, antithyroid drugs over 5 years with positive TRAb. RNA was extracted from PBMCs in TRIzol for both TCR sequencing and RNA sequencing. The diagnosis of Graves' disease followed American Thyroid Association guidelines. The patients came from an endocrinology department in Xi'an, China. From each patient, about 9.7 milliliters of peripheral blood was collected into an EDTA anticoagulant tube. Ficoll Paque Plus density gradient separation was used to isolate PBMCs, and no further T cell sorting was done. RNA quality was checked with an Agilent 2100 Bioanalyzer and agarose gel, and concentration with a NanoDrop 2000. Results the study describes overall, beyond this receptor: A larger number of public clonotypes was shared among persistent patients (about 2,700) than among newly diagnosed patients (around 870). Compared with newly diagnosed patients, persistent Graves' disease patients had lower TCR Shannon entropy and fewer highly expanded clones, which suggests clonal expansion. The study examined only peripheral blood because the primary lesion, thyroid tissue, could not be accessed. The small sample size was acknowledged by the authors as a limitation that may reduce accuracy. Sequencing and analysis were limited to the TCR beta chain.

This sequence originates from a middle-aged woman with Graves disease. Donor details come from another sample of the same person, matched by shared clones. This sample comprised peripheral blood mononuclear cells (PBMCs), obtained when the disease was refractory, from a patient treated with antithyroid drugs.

The CDR3 protein sequence reads: CASSLFQGHGSTDTQYF. The nucleotide sequence reads TGTGCCAGCAGTTTGTTCCAGGGACATGGCAGCACAGATACGCAGTATTTT. The chain is encoded by TRBV28 joined to TRBJ2-3; the best D guess is TRBD1, with 6 bases matching. The cysteine opens and the phenylalanine closes a CDR3 of 17 amino acids. Kept here is only the CDR3 DNA, which spans 51 bases and is read in frame from base 1. CDR1 and CDR2, per the germline V gene, are MDHEN and SYDVKM. A distance of 16 bases separates the germline ends of V and J, which lose 3 bases and 0 bases respectively.